These 9 T cell receptor beta chains came from one sample sequenced in a study of T cell responses to AZD1222 COVID-19 vaccine. Measured with immunoSEQ multiplex PCR; TCRdb has only the in-frame clones, and not every one. The table lists fewer than 100,000 clones, nearly 90% of them singletons, with roughly 8.1% in the top ten. Sequences were derived from peripheral blood, sampled on day 0 of AZD1222 vaccination. Receptors were obtained from an adult in good health.

Judged by abundance, this clone is medium-sized. The genes are TRBV6-1 and TRBJ1-5; TRBD1 matches 7 bases. The CDR3 consists of 15 residues. The J segment lost 2 bases and the V segment lost 2 bases, leaving 3 bases of the junction unmatched. The germline gives CDR1 MNHNS, CDR2 SASEGT. The CDR3 bases are TGTGCCAGCAGTGAATCTACAGGGGGCAATCAGCCCCAGCATTTT. Protein product: CASSESTGGNQPQHF.

V and J are TRBV14 and TRBJ2-7; D is unclear. CDR1 is SGHDN and CDR2 is FVKESK in the germline V gene. CDR3 length: 14 residues. With 2 bases removed from V and 4 bases from J, the gap between germline ends came to 12 bases. The CDR3 DNA reads TGTGCCAGCAGCCAACAAGGAGCGCTTTACGAGCAGTACTTC. It codes for CASSQQGALYEQYF. Full variable domain (remainder filled in from reference TRBV14 and TRBJ2-7): EAGVTQFPSHSVIEKGQTVTLRCDPISGHDNLYWYRRVMGKEIKFLLHFVKESKQDESGMPNNRFLAERTGGTYSTLKVQPAELEDSGVYFCASSQQGALYEQYFGPGTRLTVT.

This sequence joins TRBV29-1 and TRBJ2-7, with a weak D call TRBD2 (5 bases). This CDR3 region has 13 residues. The ends were cut back, 4 bases at V and 0 bases at J, with 10 bases in the middle. Germline CDR1 SQVTM, CDR2 ANQGSEA. CDR3 in amino acids: CSVGYRGSYEQYF. In DNA, the CDR3 is TGCAGCGTTGGCTACCGGGGCTCCTACGAGCAGTACTTC.

The chain employs TRBV6-2 or TRBV6-3 and TRBJ1-1; a weak D match, TRBD1 (6 bases). V was trimmed by 5 bases and J by 4 bases, leaving 14 bases between them. The germline gives CDR1 MNHEY, CDR2 SVGEGT. This CDR3 region has 14 residues. This CDR3 is CASSTNREITEAFF. The CDR3, as DNA: TGTGCCAGCAGTACCAACAGGGAGATCACTGAAGCTTTCTTT.

The rearrangement joins TRBV2 to TRBJ1-1; tentative D call: TRBD1 (6 bases). V lost 4 bases to trimming and J lost 0 bases, with 9 bases between them. Looked up from germline, CDR1 is SNHLY and CDR2 is FYNNEI. The CDR3 is made up of 14 amino acids. CDR3 DNA sequence: TGTGCCAGCAGTGCGGGGGCAGTGAACACTGAAGCTTTCTTT. Its translation is CASSAGAVNTEAFF.

This clone was picked up a small number of times. This chain links TRBV10-3 with TRBJ2-7; 9 bases align to TRBD2. CDR3 size: 13 residues. Unmatched junction bases numbered 2, after V lost 6 bases and J lost 2 bases. Germline assignment: CDR1 ENHRY and CDR2 SYGVKD. CDR3 residues: CAIRGLAAYEQYF. In DNA, the CDR3 is TGTGCCATCAGGGGACTAGCCGCCTACGAGCAGTACTTC.

The chain carries TRBV12-3 or TRBV12-4 and TRBJ1-2, with no clear D. The CDR3 runs 13 residues. Between the trimmed V and J ends, which lost 3 bases and 6 bases, there was a span of 11 bases. The DNA of the CDR3 is TGTGCCAGCAGTTTCGCACAGCCGCATGGCTACACCTTC. It encodes CASSFAQPHGYTF.

The genes are TRBV7-2 and TRBJ1-5; possible D gene TRBD1, 5 bases. V lost 1 base and J lost 0, with 13 bases in between. The CDR3 is 17 amino acids. Germline-derived CDR1 and CDR2 are SGHTA and FQGNSA. This chain's CDR3 is CASSLGGRGYSNQPQHF. DNA for the CDR3: TGTGCCAGCAGCTTAGGGGGAAGGGGCTATAGCAATCAGCCCCAGCATTTT. The full variable domain, rest sourced from reference TRBV7-2 and TRBJ1-5, is GAGVSQSPSNKVTEKGKDVELRCDPISGHTALYWYRQSLGQGLEFLIYFQGNSAPDKSGLPSDRFSAERTGGSVSTLTIQRTQQEDSAVYLCASSLGGRGYSNQPQHFGDGTRLSIL.

The V and J genes are TRBV19 and TRBJ1-4, with 9 bases matching TRBD1. This CDR3 has 15 residues. Trimming at V came to 3 bases and at J to 4 bases, leaving 3 bases not matched to a gene. Per germline, CDR1 LNHDA and CDR2 SQIVND (reference sequence). The DNA of the CDR3 is TGTGCCAGTAGTATTCGGGGACAGGGTAATGAAAAACTGTTTTTT. Its translation is CASSIRGQGNEKLFF.